Below, one TCR beta chain is given with its context. Its antigen has not been determined. The sample holds no much larger clone one base away, and base qualities are not on file. The data stem from a study of cytomegalovirus exposure and HLA in healthy donors (dated by TCRdb to about 2017). As for the study more broadly: An earlier analysis of more than 550 of the donors reported 276 Gb of sequence data and 95 million to 140 million unique TCR beta sequences obtained from some 170 million T cells. Approximately 300 gigabases of sequencing data and 91 million or so unique TCR sequences made up an early release that covered 500 to 700 HLA-typed donors. Among the roughly 400 genotyped donors, around 81% belonged to the genetic ancestry cluster associated with self-reported Caucasian donors. The study aimed to test whether cataloging public T cell receptors could reveal signatures of past pathogen exposure. The T cell repertoires of around 730 subjects were profiled by immunosequencing and related to cytomegalovirus serostatus. A separate validation cohort of about 110 different subjects was used in addition to the roughly 720-subject first cohort. High-throughput TCR immunosequencing, statistical association of individual TCRs with disease status, and machine learning were combined to predict cytomegalovirus infection status. In a later analysis, previously published TCR beta repertoires from several hundred donors were re-analyzed and high-resolution HLA genotyping was added so that TCR occurrence patterns could be studied. Rather than drawing on any new phenotypic data, the later analysis identified candidate immune exposures from TCR beta sequences and the way those sequences occurred across donors. To decide whether each TCR beta V gene segment behaved as functional or pseudogenic, an earlier analysis of some 580 of the donors relied on high-throughput TCR beta sequencing. Donor age, sex, ethnicity and CMV serostatus were collected together with the repertoire data. In a later genetic analysis, genome-wide SNP genotypes for about three fifths of the roughly 670 donors were used, and that subset was treated as a discovery cohort. All discovery cohort repertoires had been generated on a single sequencing platform. Class I and class II HLA loci were covered by the typing at four-digit resolution. Typing coverage differed by locus: A, B, C, DRB1 and DQB1 were typed in roughly 620-630 donors, DQA1 in 500 to 550, DPA1 in approximately 600, and DPB1 in 450 to 490. About five DR-DQ haplotypes were treated as single units for association and clustering because of strong linkage in the cohort. Among some 410 genotyped donors of the cohort, an average of roughly 230,000 unique TCR beta nucleotide sequences was sequenced per donor, of which about 20% were non-productive.

The cohort comprised 666 healthy bone marrow donors. Cohort members were all nominally healthy when sampled, although unrecorded immune exposures were likely present. The donor was CMV seronegative and was included in the group of about 350 seronegative cohort members. A peripheral blood sample was provided by each donor, and peripheral blood mononuclear cells were used for TCR beta sequencing. The Qiagen DNeasy Blood Extraction Kit was used to extract genomic DNA from the blood cell samples. Points the paper makes about the study in general: In a later genetic analysis, a missense DCLRE1C variant was associated with V-gene and J-gene trimming of TCR beta chains, and the association was replicated in an independent cohort. In the study, around 150 TCR beta chains were listed as associated with cytomegalovirus. The cohort was sequenced for TCR beta chains only, and without alpha or paired-chain data the features that could be detected were limited. Compared with the approximately 670-donor mean, donors in an Asian-associated ancestry cluster had fewer N-insertions in productive TCRs, according to a later genetic analysis. Compared with equally common non-associated chains, HLA-associated TCR beta chains in a later analysis were more clonally expanded and had lower generation probabilities. The presence/absence analyses assumed that sequencing depth was roughly uniform across donors, and that assumption may not be true. A group of highly shared sequence variants was considered likely to be a technical artifact of the sequencing pipeline. According to a later analysis, TCR association rates differed among HLA loci, with DRB1 alleles showing the most associated TCRs and HLA-C alleles showing the fewest. According to a later analysis, most CMV-associated TCR beta chains appeared to be HLA-restricted, and the HLA associations seemed to be driven largely by CMV exposure. Correlated functional status among segregating V segments might reflect linkage disequilibrium, but an unknown experimental factor could not be ruled out. Assigning TCR associations to individual alleles was difficult when HLA alleles, especially DR and DQ, strongly co-occurred. Most TCR sequences were observed very rarely across donors, whereas some public TCRs were present in many individuals. Some IMGT-functional V segments, including TRBV6-2 and TRBV6-3, could not be told apart with the 87-base-pair reads, so those segments were excluded. Because some donors lacked HLA typing at each locus, the association tests relied only on the typed subset. A further reported finding was that TCR beta sequences accurately predicted the HLA-A and HLA-B alleles for most subjects in the first cohort. Broadly in line with IMGT annotations, most TCR beta V segments showed up in productive rearrangements about 90% or about 30% of the time in an earlier analysis of some 590 of the donors. Because counts were too low, roughly 18 rarely observed V segments, including chromosome 9 orphons, were left out of the earlier analysis of about 620 of the donors. According to a later analysis, parvovirus B19, influenza, CMV and Epstein-Barr virus appeared linked to several top co-occurrence clusters. A later analysis associated about 17,000 TCR beta sequences with specific HLA alleles at a false discovery rate of 0.05. Three of the identified cytomegalovirus-associated TCR beta chains were confirmed in vitro to be specific for cytomegalovirus antigens. Immune exposure information for the cohort was limited to CMV serostatus. According to the authors, the approach could potentially be generalized to other disease states and immunological phenotypes. Cytomegalovirus status was reported to be diagnosed by the classifier with high specificity and sensitivity in both the original and validation cohorts.

Library generation was performed with the immunoSEQ multiplex PCR assay. For the multiplex PCR, a mixture combining 60 forward primers for TCR Vbeta segments and 13 reverse primers for TCR Jbeta segments was used. A multiplex PCR assay on genomic DNA amplified the CDR3 region of rearranged TCR beta genes. The amplified TCR beta libraries were sequenced on the Illumina HiSeq System as 87-base-pair reads. Under the source paper's analysis protocol: A later analysis counted tens of millions of unique TCR beta chains across the 666 repertoires, and around 12 million of these chains were shared by at least two donors. Raw reads were error-corrected and collapsed into unique sequences by a nearest-neighbor algorithm in which closely related sequences were merged to remove PCR and sequencing errors. Alignment of CDR3 sequences to IMGT reference sequences was used to assign V, D and J gene segments. Each retained sequence needed at least a six-nucleotide match to both a V gene segment and a J gene segment. Rearrangements were classified as productive when the CDR3 lacked stop codons and remained in frame with V and J, and all other rearrangements were classified as non-productive. Following IMGT convention, CDR3 was defined as the stretch from the second conserved V-encoded cysteine to the conserved J-encoded phenylalanine. Sequences without an unambiguous match to a single V gene segment were excluded from the earlier analysis of 587 of the donors. In an earlier analysis of a few hundred of the donors, V segments were called functional above 56.7% productive rearrangements and were called segregating when the between-donor standard deviation exceeded 5%. To diagnose cytomegalovirus status from the catalog of TCR beta chain sequences, a statistical classification framework was built. In a later analysis, TCR nucleotide sequences were compared against IMGT/GENE-DB human TR gene sequences so that V and J genes could be assigned. A later analysis assigned CDR3 sequences and most-parsimonious VDJ recombination scenarios with the TCRdist pipeline. In a later analysis, each TCR beta chain was defined by its CDR3 amino acid sequence together with its V-gene family, and reads without a unique V-gene family were excluded. In a later analysis, fewer than 600 highly shared, low-generation-probability nucleotide sequences were removed to address suspected cross-contamination and a sequencing artifact. For each public chain, a later analysis derived a clonal expansion index from normalized ranks of inferred template counts within each repertoire. In a later analysis, generation probabilities were computed with a VDJ recombination model fitted to out-of-frame rearrangements, and the resulting probabilities were checked against IGoR. A later analysis scored TCR-TCR, TCR-HLA and TCR-CMV co-occurrence with hypergeometric tests, applying a repertoire-size bias correction to TCR pairs. A later analysis estimated false discovery rates by permuting HLA or CMV assignments 20 times. In a later analysis, co-occurring TCRs were grouped with DBSCAN, and TCRdist sequence similarity was added when clustering was performed within HLA-allele-positive subsets. For co-occurrence clustering, repertoires with fewer than 30,000 or more than 120,000 public chains were excluded, along with four or five repertoires with anomalous nucleotide sharing. TCRdb re-hosts the immuneACCESS table, in-frame sequences only. Its copies lack some clones; in the studies checked, an unresolved V gene accounts for under half of them, and the cause for the rest is not known. That table supplies the V and J calls and clone size; D and trimming were determined from the DNA. Counted in this sample were 150,000 to 200,000 clones; over 70% of them appeared once. The ten largest clones take up around 3.1% of the sample.

Ends trimmed: V by 5 bases, J by 6 bases; bases unmatched to a gene: 10. Reading the germline V gene (reference sequence) gives CDR1 MNHEY and CDR2 SMNVEV. The CDR3 covers 16 residues, taking in both the cysteine and the phenylalanine. Only CDR3 DNA is held: 48 bases, read in frame from base 1. This sequence was found in a female donor in good health and CMV-seronegative. Sequencing was carried out using PBMCs. This chain is built from TRBV27 and TRBJ2-7; TRBD2 aligns with 13 central bases. The CDR3 has the sequence CASSPRGTSGTGEQYF. The DNA sequence is given as TGTGCCAGCAGTCCCCGAGGGACTAGCGGGACTGGCGAGCAGTACTTC.